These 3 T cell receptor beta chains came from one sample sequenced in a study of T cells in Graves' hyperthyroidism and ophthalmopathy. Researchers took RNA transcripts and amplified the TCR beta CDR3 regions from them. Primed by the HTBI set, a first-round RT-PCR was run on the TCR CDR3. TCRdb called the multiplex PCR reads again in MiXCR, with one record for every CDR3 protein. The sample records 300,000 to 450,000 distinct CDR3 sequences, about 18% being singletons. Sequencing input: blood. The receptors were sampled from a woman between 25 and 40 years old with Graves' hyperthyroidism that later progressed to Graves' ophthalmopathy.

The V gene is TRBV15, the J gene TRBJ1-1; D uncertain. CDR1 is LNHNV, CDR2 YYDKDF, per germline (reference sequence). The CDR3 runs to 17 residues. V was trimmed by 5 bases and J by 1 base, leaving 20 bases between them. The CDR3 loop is CATSALWTGVENTEAFF. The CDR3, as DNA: TGTGCCACCAGCGCCCTTTGGACGGGTGTGGAGAACACTGAAGCTTTCTTT. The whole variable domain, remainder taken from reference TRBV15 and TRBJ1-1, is DAMVIQNPRYQVTQFGKPVTLSCSQTLNHNVMYWYQQKSSQAPKLLFHYYDKDFNNEADTPDNFQSRRPNTSFCFLDIRSPGLGDTAMYLCATSALWTGVENTEAFFGQGTRLTVV.

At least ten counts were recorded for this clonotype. CDR3 DNA: TGTGCCAGCAGGCCGCCGGGACACAACACAGATACGCAGTATTTT. This translates into CASRPPGHNTDTQYF. This chain connects TRBV6-1 to TRBJ2-3, with a weak D call TRBD1 (6 bases). Germline lookup yields CDR1 MNHNS and CDR2 SASEGT. V was trimmed by 6 bases and J by 2 bases, leaving 15 bases between them. CDR3 length equals 15 residues.

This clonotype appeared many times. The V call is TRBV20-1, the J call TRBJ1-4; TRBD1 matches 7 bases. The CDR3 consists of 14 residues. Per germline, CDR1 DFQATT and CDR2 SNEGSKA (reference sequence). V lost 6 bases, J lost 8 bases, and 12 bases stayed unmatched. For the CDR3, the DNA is TGCAGTGCCCCAGAGGGGGCAGTAGGAGAAAAACTGTTTTTT. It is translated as CSAPEGAVGEKLFF.